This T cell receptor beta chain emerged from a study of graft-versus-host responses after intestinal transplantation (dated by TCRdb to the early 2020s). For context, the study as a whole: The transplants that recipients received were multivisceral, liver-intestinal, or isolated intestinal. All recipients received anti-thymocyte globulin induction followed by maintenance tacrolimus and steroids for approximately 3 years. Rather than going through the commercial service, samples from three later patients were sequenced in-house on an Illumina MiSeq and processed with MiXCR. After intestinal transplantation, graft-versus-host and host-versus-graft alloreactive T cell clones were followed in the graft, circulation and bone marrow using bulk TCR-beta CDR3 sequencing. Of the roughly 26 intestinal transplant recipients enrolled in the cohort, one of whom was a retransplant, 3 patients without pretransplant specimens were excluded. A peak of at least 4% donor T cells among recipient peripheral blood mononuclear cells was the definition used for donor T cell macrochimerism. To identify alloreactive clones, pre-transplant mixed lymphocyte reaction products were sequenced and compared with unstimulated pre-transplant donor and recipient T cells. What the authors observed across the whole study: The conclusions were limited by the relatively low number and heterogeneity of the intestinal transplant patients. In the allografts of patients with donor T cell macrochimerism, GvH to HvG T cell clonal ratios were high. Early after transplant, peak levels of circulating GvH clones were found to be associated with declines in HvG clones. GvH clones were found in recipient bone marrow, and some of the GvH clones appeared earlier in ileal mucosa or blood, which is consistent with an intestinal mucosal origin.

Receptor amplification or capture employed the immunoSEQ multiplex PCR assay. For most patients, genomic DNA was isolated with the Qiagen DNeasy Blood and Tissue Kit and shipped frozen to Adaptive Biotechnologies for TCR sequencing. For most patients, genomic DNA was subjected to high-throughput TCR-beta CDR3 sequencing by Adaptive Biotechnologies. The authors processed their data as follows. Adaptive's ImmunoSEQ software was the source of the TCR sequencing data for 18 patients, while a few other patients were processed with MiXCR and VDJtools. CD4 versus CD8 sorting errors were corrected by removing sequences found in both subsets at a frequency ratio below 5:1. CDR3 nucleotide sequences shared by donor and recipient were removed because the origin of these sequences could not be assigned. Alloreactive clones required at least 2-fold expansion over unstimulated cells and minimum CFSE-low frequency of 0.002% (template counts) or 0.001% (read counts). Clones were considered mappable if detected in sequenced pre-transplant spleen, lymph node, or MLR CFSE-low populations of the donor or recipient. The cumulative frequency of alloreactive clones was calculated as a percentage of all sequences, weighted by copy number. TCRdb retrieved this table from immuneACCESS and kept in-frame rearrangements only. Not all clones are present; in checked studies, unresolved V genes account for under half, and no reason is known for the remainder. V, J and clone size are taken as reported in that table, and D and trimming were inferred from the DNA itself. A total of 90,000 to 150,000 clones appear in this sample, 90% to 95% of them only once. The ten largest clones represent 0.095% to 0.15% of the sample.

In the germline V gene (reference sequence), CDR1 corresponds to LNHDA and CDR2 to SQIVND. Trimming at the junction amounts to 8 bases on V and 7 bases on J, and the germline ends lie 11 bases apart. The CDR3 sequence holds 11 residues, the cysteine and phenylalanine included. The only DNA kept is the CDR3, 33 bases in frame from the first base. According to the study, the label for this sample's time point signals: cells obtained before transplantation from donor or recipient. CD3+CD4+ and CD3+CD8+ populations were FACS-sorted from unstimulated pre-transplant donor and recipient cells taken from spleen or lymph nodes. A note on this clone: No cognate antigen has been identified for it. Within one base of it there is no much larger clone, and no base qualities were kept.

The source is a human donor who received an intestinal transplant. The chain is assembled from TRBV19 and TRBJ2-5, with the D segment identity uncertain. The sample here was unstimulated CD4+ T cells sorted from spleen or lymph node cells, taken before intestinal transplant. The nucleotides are TGTGCCAGTTCAATTTCTGGGACCCAGTACTTC. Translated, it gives CASSISGTQYF.